One sample yielded the 19 T cell receptor beta chains listed below, sequenced in a study of naive and memory T cell subsets. Four PCR rounds used nested alpha and beta constant region primers plus the SP2 primer. TCRdb reprocessed the 5' RACE reads with MiXCR, giving one entry per CDR3 protein. The sample contains more than 50,000 distinct CDR3 sequences, more than 7% of which appear only once. The library had UMIs added by 3' ligation of an oligonucleotide to TCR cDNA. The source of these receptors is a male donor in good health.

This clonotype was counted ten times or more. J is TRBJ1-5 and V is TRBV2; the D is unclear. Germline assignment: CDR1 SNHLY and CDR2 FYNNEI. The germline V and J ends were trimmed by 7 bases and 6 bases, with 16 bases remaining between them. This CDR3 spans 14 amino acids. The CDR3 spells CASKERVLGQPQHF. The CDR3 region has the DNA TGTGCCAGCAAGGAAAGAGTTCTGGGTCAGCCCCAGCATTTT.

This clonotype occurred many times. The chain uses TRBV2 and TRBJ2-7; 9 nucleotides line up with TRBD1. The CDR3 loop spans 14 amino acids. Germline V gene data show CDR1 as SNHLY and CDR2 as FYNNEI. With 7 bases clipped from V and 2 bases from J, the junction kept 6 bases outside the gene matches. CDR3 sequence reads: CASNHGQGTYEQYF. The CDR3 nucleotides are TGTGCCAGCAACCATGGACAGGGGACCTACGAGCAGTACTTC.

This clonotype was seen many times. This CDR3 reads CASSYRSAINTGELFF. The CDR3, as DNA: TGTGCCAGCAGCTACCGATCGGCGATCAACACCGGGGAGCTGTTTTTT. This chain joins TRBV7-9 and TRBJ2-2; D gene ambiguous. The germline V gene has CDR1 SEHNR and CDR2 FQNEAQ (reference sequence). The CDR3 runs to 16 residues. V lost 4 bases and J lost 2, with 14 bases in between. Together with reference TRBV7-9 and TRBJ2-2, the CDR3 gives the full variable domain: DTGVSQNPRHKITKRGQNVTFRCDPISEHNRLYWYRQTLGQGPEFLTYFQNEAQLEKSRLLSDRFSAERPKGSFSTLEIQRTEQGDSAMYLCASSYRSAINTGELFFGEGSRLTVL.

A few counts support this clonotype. The chain recombines TRBV29-1 with TRBJ1-2; D not certain. From germline, CDR1 is SQVTM and CDR2 ANQGSEA. The length of the CDR3 is 11 residues. V lost 3 bases and J lost 5, with 7 bases in between. The CDR3 reads CSVDGSYGYTF. The DNA of the CDR3 is TGCAGCGTTGATGGGAGTTATGGCTACACCTTC.

This chain uses TRBV6-6 with TRBJ2-7; D not resolved. In germline, CDR1 is MNHNY, CDR2 SVGAGI (reference sequence). V dropped 8 bases and J dropped 6 bases, with 5 bases sitting between them. The CDR3 length is 9 residues. CDR3 DNA: TGTGCCAGCGGTCTCGAGCAGTACTTC. Amino acid sequence: CASGLEQYF.

In its sample, this clonotype was seen many times. CDR3 bases: TGTGCCAGCAGTGAAGCGAGGAGCACTGAAGCTTTCTTT. The encoded protein is CASSEARSTEAFF. The chain uses TRBV6-1 and TRBJ1-1; D call uncertain. This CDR3 contains 13 residues. Trimming pared 0 bases from V and 4 bases from J, leaving 6 bases between. Germline V gene lookup returns CDR1 MNHNS and CDR2 SASEGT.

This clonotype was recorded many times. This chain links TRBV20-1 with TRBJ2-2; 11 nucleotides agree with TRBD1. CDR1 is DFQATT and CDR2 is SNEGSKA in the germline V gene (reference sequence). The CDR3 runs 16 residues. V shed 0 bases, J shed 6 bases, and the junction held 6 bases outside the gene matches. The CDR3 DNA reads as TGCAGTGCTAGAGAGCAGGGACAGGGGGGCTCCGGGGAGCTGTTTTTT. Its translation is CSAREQGQGGSGELFF.

This clonotype was counted at least ten times. V is TRBV27 and J is TRBJ1-2, with TRBD1 as a possible D gene (6 bases). V was pared by 0 bases and J by 4 bases, with 12 bases between. The CDR3 is made up of 15 amino acids. Germline CDR1 reads MNHEY; CDR2 reads SMNVEV (reference sequence). The CDR3 sequence is CASSLSTGYGYGYTF. In nucleotides, the CDR3 is TGTGCCAGCAGTTTATCAACAGGGTATGGCTATGGCTACACCTTC.

Ten or more counts support this clonotype. The V gene is TRBV19, the J gene TRBJ1-5; D is unclear. CDR1 is LNHDA and CDR2 is SQIVND in the germline V gene (reference sequence). This CDR3 is 14 amino acids long. V gave up 3 bases and J gave up 5 bases, with 11 bases separating them. CDR3 in DNA: TGTGCCAGTAGTATCTCTTTAAGGTATCAGCCCCAGCATTTT. Translated, it gives CASSISLRYQPQHF.

The chain couples TRBV18 to TRBJ2-1, with a tentative D call TRBD2 (6 bases). CDR1 and CDR2 (germline): KGHSH, LQKENI. This CDR3 has 13 amino acids. Trimming removed 0 bases at V and 11 bases at J, with 11 bases between. CDR3 sequence (DNA): TGTGCCAGCTCACCACCGGCGCGGGAACAGCAGTTCTTC. Protein sequence: CASSPPAREQQFF.

This clonotype has ten or more counts. The chain employs TRBV6-5 and TRBJ2-2; TRBD2 matches 9 bases. The V gene end was trimmed by 2 bases and the J gene end by 6 bases; junction bases not matched to a gene: 4. The CDR3 runs to 15 residues. Germline V gives CDR1 MNHEY, CDR2 SVGAGI. The CDR3 is CASSYGTSFPGELFF. In DNA, the CDR3 is TGTGCCAGCAGTTACGGGACTAGCTTCCCCGGGGAGCTGTTTTTT.

This clonotype occurred many times. This rearrangement joins TRBV5-5 to TRBJ1-1; 8 bases agree with TRBD1. V lost 4 bases to trimming and J lost 4 bases; unmatched junction nucleotides: 9. CDR3 length: 15 residues. The V gene's germline CDR1 is SGHKS and CDR2 YYEKEE (reference sequence). The CDR3 spells CASSASGGVGTEAFF. The CDR3 coding sequence is TGTGCCAGCAGCGCATCAGGGGGCGTGGGCACTGAAGCTTTCTTT.

The J gene is TRBJ1-5, the V gene TRBV5-1; no clear D. Germline V gene data show CDR1 as SGHRS and CDR2 as YFSETQ. The CDR3 covers 16 residues. Trimming cost V 4 bases and J 4 bases, with 18 bases left between them. CDR3 sequence (DNA): TGCGCCAGCAGCCCCGACGGGCCGTTTAATAATCAGCCCCAGCATTTT. Translated, it gives CASSPDGPFNNQPQHF.

This clonotype was counted a few times. The chain employs TRBV20-1 and TRBJ2-5, with a tentative D call TRBD1 (6 bases). V was shortened by 4 bases and J by 5 bases, with 17 bases between the two germline ends. Germline V gene lookup returns CDR1 DFQATT and CDR2 SNEGSKA (reference sequence). The CDR3 extends over 14 amino acids. As DNA, the CDR3 is TGCAGTGCTACTAGAAACACAGGGTCCGAGACCCAGTACTTC. It is translated as CSATRNTGSETQYF.

V is TRBV7-9 and J is TRBJ2-7; D is possibly TRBD2 (6 bases). This CDR3 is 12 amino acids long. Germline CDR1 reads SEHNR; CDR2 reads FQNEAQ (reference sequence). V was clipped by 5 bases and J by 4 bases, with 9 bases between them. In nucleotides, the CDR3 is TGTGCCAGCAGCATGGGGGGATACGAGCAGTACTTC. Translation gives CASSMGGYEQYF.

This clonotype was found a few times. The chain is built from TRBV5-6 and TRBJ2-1; TRBD1 might be the D (5 bases). The CDR3 loop spans 13 amino acids. The germline V gene has CDR1 SGHDT and CDR2 YYEEEE. The V gene lost 2 bases and the J gene lost 4 bases, with 7 bases spanning the gap. This CDR3 is CASSLRTYNEQFF. The CDR3 DNA sequence: TGTGCCAGCAGCTTAAGGACATACAATGAGCAGTTCTTC.

This clonotype was found many times. The chain links TRBV29-1 to TRBJ2-3; TRBD2 agrees at 8 bases. Unmatched junction bases numbered 11, after V lost 6 bases and J lost 6 bases. Germline V gene data show CDR1 as SQVTM and CDR2 as ANQGSEA. The CDR3 is 14 amino acids. The CDR3 spells CSVPAREGQDTQYF. The CDR3 DNA follows: TGCAGCGTCCCCGCTCGGGAGGGCCAGGATACGCAGTATTTT.

This sequence joins TRBV6-4 and TRBJ2-1; 9 nucleotides agree with TRBD2. The V gene's germline CDR1 is MRHNA and CDR2 SNTAGT. V lost 0 bases to trimming and J lost 8 bases; unmatched junction nucleotides: 8. The CDR3 contains 16 residues. This chain's CDR3 is CASSDSGGRDVDEQFF. CDR3 DNA sequence: TGTGCCAGCAGTGACTCCGGCGGGAGGGACGTAGATGAGCAGTTCTTC.

This clonotype has a handful of counts. In DNA, the CDR3 is TGTGCCAGCAGCCCCCGGGGTCCAGATACGCAGTATTTT. This gives the protein CASSPRGPDTQYF. The rearrangement uses TRBV7-9 and TRBJ2-3; a weak D match, TRBD2 (5 bases). Trimming cost V 5 bases and J 4 bases, with 10 bases left between them. The germline V gene has CDR1 SEHNR and CDR2 FQNEAQ (reference sequence). The CDR3 sequence is 13 residues long.